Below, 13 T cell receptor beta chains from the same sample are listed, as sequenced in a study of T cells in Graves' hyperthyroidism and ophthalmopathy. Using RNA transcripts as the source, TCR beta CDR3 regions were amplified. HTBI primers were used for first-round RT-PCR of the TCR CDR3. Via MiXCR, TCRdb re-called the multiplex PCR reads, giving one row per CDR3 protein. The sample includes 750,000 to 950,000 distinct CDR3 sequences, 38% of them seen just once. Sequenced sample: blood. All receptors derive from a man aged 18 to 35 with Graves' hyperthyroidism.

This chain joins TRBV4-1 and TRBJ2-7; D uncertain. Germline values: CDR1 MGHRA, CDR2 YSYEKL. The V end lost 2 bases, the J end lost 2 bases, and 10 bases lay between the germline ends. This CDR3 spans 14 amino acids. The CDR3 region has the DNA TGCGCCAGCAGCCAAACCCCTTTGGCCTACGAGCAGTACTTC. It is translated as CASSQTPLAYEQYF.

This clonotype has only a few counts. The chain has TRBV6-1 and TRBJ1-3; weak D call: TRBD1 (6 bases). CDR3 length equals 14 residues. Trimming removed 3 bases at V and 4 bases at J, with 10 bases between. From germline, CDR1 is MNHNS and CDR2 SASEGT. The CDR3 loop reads CASSEAGDGNTIYF. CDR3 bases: TGTGCCAGCAGTGAGGCAGGGGACGGAAACACCATATATTTT.

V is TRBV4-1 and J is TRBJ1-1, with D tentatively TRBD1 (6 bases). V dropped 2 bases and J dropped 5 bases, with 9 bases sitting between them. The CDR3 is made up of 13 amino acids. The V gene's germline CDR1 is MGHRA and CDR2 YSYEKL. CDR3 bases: TGCGCCAGCAGCCAAACAGGGTGGACTGAAGCTTTCTTT. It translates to CASSQTGWTEAFF.

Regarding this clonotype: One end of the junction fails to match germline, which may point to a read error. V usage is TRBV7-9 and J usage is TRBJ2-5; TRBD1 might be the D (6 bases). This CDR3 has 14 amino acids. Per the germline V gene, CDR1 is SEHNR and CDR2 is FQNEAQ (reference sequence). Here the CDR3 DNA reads TGTGCCAGCAGCCAAACAGAGGGACAAGGGACCCAGTACTTC. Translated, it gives CASSQTEGQGTQYF.

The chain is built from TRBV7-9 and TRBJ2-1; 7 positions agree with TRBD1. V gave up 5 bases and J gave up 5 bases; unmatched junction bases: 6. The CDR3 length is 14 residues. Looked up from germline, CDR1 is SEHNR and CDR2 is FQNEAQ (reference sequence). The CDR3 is CASSRGQKDNEQFF. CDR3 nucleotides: TGTGCCAGCAGCAGGGGACAGAAAGACAATGAGCAGTTCTTC.

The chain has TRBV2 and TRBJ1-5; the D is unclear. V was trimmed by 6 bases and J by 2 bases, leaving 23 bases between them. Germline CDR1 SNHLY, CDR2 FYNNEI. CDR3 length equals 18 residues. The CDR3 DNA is TGTGCCAGCAGAGTAAAACTAGCGGGAGACGGGGGCAATCAGCCCCAGCATTTT. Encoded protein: CASRVKLAGDGGNQPQHF.

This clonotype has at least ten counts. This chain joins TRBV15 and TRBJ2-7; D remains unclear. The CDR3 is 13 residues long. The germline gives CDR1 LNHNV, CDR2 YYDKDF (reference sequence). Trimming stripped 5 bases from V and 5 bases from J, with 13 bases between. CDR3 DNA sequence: TGTGCCACCAGCGGTATTTTGGGGAACGAGCAGTACTTC. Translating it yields CATSGILGNEQYF.

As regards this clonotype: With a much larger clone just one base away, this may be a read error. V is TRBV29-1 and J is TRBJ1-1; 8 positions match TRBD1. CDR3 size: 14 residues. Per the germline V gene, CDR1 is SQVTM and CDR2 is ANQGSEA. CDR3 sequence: CSVEGQGLGSEAFF. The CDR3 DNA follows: TGCAGCGTCGAAGGACAGGGCTTGGGGTCTGAAGCTTTCTTT.

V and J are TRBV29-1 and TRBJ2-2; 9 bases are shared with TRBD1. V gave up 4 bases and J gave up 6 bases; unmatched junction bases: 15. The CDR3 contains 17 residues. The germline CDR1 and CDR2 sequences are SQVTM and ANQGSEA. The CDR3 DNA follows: TGCAGCGTTGGTGGGCCCCGACAGGGGGAGGTTGCCGGGGAGCTGTTTTTT. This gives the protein CSVGGPRQGEVAGELFF.

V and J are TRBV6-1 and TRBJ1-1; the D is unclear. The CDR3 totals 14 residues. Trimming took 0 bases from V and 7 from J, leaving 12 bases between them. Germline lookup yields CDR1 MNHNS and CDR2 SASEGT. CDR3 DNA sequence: TGTGCCAGCAGTGAAGCAACCGGACGTAATGAAGCTTTCTTT. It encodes CASSEATGRNEAFF.

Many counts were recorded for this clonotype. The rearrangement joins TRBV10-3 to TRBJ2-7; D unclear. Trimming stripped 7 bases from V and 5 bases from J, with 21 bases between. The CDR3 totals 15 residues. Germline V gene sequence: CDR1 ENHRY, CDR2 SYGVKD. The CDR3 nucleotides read TGTGCCATCACTCTGTCGACTGGACCCCCGGACGAGCAGTACTTC. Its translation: CAITLSTGPPDEQYF.

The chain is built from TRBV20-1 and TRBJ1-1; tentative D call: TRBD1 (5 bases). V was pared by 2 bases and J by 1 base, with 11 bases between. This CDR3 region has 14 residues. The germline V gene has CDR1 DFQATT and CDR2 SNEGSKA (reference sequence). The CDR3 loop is CSARPLDRNTEAFF. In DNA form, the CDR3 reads TGCAGTGCTAGACCGCTAGACAGGAACACTGAAGCTTTCTTT.

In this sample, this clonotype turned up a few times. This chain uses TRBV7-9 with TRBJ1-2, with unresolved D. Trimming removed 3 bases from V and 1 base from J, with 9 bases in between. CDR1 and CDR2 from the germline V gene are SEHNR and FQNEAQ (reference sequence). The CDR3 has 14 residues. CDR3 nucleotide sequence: TGTGCCAGCAGCTTGTCGGCCAGTAACTATGGCTACACCTTC. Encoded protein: CASSLSASNYGYTF.